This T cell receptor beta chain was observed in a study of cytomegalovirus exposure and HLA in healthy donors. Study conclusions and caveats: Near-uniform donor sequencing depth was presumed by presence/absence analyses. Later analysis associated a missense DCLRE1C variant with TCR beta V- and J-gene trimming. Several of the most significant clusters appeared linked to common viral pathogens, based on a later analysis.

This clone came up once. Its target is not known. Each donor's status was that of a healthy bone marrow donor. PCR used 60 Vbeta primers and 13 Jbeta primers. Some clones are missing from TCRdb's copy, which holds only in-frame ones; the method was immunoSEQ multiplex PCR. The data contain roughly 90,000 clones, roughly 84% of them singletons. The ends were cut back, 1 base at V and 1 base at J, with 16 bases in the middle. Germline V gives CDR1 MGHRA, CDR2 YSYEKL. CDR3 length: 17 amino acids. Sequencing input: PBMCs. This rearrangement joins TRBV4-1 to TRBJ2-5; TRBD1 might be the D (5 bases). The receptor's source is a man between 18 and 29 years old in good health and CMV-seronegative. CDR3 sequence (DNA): TGCGCCAGCAGCCAAGGACCCCTAGGGGAACTCCAAGAGACCCAGTACTTC. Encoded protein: CASSQGPLGELQETQYF.